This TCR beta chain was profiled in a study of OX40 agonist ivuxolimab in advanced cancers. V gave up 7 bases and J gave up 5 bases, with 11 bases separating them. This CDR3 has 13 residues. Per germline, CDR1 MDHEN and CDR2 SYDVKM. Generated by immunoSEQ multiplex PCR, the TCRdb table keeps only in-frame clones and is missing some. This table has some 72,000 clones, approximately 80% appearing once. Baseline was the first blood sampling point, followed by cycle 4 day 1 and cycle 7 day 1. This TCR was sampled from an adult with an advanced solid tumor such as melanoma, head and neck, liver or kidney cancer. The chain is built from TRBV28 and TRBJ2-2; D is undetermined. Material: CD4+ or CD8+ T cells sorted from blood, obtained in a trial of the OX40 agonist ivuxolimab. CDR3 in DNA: TGTGCCAGCATGGAGCTGACGACCGGGGAGCTGTTTTTT. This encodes CASMELTTGELFF. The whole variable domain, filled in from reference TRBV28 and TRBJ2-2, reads DVKVTQSSRYLVKRTGEKVFLECVQDMDHENMFWYRQDPGLGLRLIYFSYDVKMKEKGDIPEGYSVSREKKERFSLILESASTNQTSMYLCASMELTTGELFFGEGSRLTVL.